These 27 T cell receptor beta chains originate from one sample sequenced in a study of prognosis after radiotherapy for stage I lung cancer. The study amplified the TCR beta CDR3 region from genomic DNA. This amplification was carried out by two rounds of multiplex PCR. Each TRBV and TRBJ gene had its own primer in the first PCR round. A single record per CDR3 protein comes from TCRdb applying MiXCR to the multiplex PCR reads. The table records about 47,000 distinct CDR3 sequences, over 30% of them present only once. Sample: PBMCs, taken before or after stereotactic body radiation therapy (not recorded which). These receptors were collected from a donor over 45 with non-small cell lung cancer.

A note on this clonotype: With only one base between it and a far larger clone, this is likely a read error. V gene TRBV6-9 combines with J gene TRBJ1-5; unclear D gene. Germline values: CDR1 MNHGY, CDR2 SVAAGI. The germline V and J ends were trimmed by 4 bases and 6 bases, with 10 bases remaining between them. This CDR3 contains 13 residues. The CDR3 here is CASSSISGQPQHF. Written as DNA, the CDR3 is TGTGCCAGCAGTTCGATCTCTGGTCAGCCCCAGCATTTT.

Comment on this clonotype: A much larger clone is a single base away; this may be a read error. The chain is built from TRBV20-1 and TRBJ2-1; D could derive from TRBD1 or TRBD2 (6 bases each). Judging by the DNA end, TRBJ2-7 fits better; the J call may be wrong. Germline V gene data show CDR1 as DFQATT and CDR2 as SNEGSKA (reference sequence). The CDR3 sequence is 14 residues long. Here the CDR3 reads CSARGTGRGYEQYF. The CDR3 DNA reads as TGCAGTGCTCGGGGGACGGGCAGGGGCTACGAGCAGTACTTC.

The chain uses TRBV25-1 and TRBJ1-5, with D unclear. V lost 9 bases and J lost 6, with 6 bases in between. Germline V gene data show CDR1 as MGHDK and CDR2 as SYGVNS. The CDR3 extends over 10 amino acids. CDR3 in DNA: TGTGCCAGGGTAGCTCAGCCCCAGCATTTT. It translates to CARVAQPQHF.

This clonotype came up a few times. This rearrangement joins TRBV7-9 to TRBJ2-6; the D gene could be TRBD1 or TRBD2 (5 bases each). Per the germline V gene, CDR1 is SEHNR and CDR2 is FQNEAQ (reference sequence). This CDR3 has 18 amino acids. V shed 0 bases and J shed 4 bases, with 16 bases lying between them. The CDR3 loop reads CASSLAVAGWGGANVLTF. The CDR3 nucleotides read TGTGCCAGCAGCTTAGCGGTGGCAGGGTGGGGGGGGGCCAACGTCCTGACTTTC.

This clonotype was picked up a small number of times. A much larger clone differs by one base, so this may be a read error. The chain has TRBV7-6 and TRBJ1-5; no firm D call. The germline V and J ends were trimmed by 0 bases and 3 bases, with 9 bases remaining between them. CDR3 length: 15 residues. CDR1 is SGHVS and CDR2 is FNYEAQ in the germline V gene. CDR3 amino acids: CASSLAGNINQPQHF. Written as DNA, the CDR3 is TGTGCCAGCAGCTTAGCTGGCAATATCAATCAGCCCCAGCATTTT.

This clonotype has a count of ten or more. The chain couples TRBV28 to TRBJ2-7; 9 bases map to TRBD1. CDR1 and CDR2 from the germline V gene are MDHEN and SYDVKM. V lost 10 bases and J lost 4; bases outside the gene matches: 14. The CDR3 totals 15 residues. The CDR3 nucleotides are TGTGCCACCTCGACAGGGGGGGAGGGTGATTACGAGCAGTACTTC. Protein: CATSTGGEGDYEQYF.

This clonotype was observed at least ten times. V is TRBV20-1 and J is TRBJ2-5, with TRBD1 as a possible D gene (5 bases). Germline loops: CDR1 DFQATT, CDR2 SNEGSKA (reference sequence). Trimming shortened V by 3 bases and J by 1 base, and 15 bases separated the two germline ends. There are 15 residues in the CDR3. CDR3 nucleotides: TGCAGTGCTAGGGGCAGGGCGGATTTCCAAGAGACCCAGTACTTC. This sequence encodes CSARGRADFQETQYF.

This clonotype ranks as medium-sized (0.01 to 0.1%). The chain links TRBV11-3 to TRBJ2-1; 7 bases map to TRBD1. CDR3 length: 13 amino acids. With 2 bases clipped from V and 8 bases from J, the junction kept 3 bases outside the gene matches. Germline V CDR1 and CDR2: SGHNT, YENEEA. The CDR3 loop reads CASSLRQGHEQFF. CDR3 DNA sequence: TGTGCCAGCAGCTTACGACAGGGCCATGAGCAGTTCTTC.

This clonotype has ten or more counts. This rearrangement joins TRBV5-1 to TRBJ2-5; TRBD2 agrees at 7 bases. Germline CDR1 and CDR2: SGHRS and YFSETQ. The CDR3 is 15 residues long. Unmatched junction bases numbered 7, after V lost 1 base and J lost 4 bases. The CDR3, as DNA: TGCGCCAGCAGCTTGTGGGTCGGCGGGAGAGAGACCCAGTACTTC. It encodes CASSLWVGGRETQYF.

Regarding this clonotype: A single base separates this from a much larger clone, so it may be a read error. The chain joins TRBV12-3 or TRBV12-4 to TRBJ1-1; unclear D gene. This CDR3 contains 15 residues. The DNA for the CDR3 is TGTGCCAGCATTCCTAGGACCCTGGGCCACACTGAAACTTTCTTT. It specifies CASIPRTLGHTETFF.

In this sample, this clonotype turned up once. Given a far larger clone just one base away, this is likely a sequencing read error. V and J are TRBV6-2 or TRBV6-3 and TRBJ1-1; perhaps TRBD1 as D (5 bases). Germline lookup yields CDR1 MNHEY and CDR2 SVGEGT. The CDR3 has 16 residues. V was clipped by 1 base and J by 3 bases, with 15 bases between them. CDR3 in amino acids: CASSYCGVGRDTEAFF. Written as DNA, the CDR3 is TGTGCCAGCAGTTACTGTGGAGTGGGGCGCGACACTGAAGCTTTCTTT.

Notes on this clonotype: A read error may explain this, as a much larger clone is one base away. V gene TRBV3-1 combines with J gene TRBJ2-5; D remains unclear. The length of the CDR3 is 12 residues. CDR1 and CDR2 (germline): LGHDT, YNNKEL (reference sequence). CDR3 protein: CASSQDRETKYF. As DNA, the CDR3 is TGTGCCAGCAGCCAAGATCGTGAGACCAAGTACTTC.

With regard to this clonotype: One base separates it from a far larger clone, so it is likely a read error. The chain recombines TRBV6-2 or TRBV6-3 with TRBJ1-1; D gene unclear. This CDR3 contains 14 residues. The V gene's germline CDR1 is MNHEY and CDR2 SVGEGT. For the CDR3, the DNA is TGTGCCAGCGCAGTAGGGCAGGTGAACACTGAATCTTTCTTT. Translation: CASAVGQVNTESFF.

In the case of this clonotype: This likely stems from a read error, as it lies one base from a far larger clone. In nucleotides, the CDR3 is TGTGCCAGCAGCTTAGCGGATGGACAGGGGTGTGTGTTCTTC. Its protein is CASSLADGQGCVFF. This chain links TRBV7-9 with TRBJ2-1; 9 bases match TRBD1. Germline V gives CDR1 SEHNR, CDR2 FQNEAQ (reference sequence). This CDR3 spans 14 amino acids. V gave up 0 bases and J gave up 15 bases; unmatched junction bases: 9.

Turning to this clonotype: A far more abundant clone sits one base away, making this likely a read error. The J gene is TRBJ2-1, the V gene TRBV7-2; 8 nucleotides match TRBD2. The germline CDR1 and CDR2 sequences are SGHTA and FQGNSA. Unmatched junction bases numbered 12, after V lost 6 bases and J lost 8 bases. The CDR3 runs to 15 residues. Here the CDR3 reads CASSEAGAPAYEQFF. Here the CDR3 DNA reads TGTGCCAGCAGTGAAGCGGGGGCCCCCGCTTATGAGCAGTTCTTC.

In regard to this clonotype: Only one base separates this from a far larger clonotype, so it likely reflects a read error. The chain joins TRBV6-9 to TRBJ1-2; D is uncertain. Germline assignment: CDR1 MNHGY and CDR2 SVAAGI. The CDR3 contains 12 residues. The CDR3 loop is CARSFRTGGYTF. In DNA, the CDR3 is TGTGCCAGAAGTTTCCGGACTGGCGGCTACACCTTC.

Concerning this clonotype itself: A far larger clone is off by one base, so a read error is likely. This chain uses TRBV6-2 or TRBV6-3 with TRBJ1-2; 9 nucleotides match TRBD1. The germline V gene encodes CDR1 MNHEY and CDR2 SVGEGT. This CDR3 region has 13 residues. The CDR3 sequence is CASIYTEGQGHTF. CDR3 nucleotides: TGTGCCAGCATTTACACGGAGGGACAGGGACACACCTTC.

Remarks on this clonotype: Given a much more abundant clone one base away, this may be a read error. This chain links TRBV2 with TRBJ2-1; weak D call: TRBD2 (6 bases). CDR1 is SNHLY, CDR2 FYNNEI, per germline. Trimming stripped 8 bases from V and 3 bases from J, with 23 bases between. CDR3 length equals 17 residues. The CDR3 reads CASRGYGGTLRYNEQFF. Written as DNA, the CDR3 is TGTGCCAGCCGGGGGTATGGGGGAACCCTACGCTACAATGAGCAGTTCTTC.

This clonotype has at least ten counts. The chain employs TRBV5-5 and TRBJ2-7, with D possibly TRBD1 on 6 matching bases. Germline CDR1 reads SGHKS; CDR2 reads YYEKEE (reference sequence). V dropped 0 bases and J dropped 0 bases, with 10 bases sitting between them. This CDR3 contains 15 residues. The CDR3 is CASSLAAGDSYEQYF. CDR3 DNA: TGTGCCAGCAGCTTGGCGGCAGGGGACTCCTACGAGCAGTACTTC.

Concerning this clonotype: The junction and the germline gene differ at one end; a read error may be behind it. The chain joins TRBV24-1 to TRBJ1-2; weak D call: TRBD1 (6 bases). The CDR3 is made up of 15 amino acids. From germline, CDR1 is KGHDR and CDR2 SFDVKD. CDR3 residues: CATSEGTWLNYCYTF. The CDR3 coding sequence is TGTGCCACCAGTGAGGGGACATGGCTTAACTATTGCTACACCTTC.

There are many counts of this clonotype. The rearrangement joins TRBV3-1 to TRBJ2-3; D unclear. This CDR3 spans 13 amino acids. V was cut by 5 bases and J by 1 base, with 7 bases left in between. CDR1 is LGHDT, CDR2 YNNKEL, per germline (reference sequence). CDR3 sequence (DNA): TGTGCCAGCAGCTCTCGGGGCACAGATACGCAGTATTTT. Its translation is CASSSRGTDTQYF.

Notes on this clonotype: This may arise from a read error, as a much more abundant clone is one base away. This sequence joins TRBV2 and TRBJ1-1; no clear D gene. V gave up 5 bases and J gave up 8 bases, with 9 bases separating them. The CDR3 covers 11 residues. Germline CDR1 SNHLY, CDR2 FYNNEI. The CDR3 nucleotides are TGTGCCAGCAGTTACGTCGGGGAAGCTTTCTTT. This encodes CASSYVGEAFF. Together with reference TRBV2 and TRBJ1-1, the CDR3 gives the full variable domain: EPEVTQTPSHQVTQMGQEVILRCVPISNHLYFYWYRQILGQKVEFLVSFYNNEISEKSEIFDDQFSVERPDGSNFTLKIRSTKLEDSAMYFCASSYVGEAFFGQGTRLTVV.

The CDR3 loop is CASRDDRRLYGYTF. For the CDR3, the DNA is TGTGCCAGCAGAGACGACAGGCGTCTCTACGGCTACACCTTC. The rearrangement links TRBV2 to TRBJ1-2, with D tentatively TRBD1 (6 bases). Germline values: CDR1 SNHLY, CDR2 FYNNEI. The CDR3 spans 14 residues. The ends were cut back, 6 bases at V and 8 bases at J, with 19 bases in the middle. Full variable domain (outside the CDR3, taken from reference TRBV2 and TRBJ1-2): EPEVTQTPSHQVTQMGQEVILRCVPISNHLYFYWYRQILGQKVEFLVSFYNNEISEKSEIFDDQFSVERPDGSNFTLKIRSTKLEDSAMYFCASRDDRRLYGYTFGSGTRLTVV.

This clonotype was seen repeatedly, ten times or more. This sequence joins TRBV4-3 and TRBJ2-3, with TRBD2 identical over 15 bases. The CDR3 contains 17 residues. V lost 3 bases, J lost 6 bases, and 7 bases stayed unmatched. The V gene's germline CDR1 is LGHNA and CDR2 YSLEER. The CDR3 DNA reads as TGCGCCAGCAGCCATGGACTAGCGGGAGGGGTGCGGGATACGCAGTATTTT. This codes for CASSHGLAGGVRDTQYF.

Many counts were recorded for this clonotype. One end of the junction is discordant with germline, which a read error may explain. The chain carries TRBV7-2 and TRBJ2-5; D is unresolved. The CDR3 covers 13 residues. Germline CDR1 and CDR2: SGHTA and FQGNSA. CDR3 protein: CASSLAGSEPQYF. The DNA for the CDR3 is TGTGCCAGCAGCTTAGCAGGGTCAGAGCCCCAGTACTTC.

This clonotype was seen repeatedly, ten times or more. This CDR3 is CASSAQSEAAEQYF. CDR3 sequence (DNA): TGTGCCAGCAGCGCCCAAAGTGAGGCGGCCGAGCAGTACTTC. The V call is TRBV9, the J call TRBJ2-7; D remains unclear. Germline V lookup: CDR1 SGDLS, CDR2 YYNGEE. The CDR3 has 14 amino acids. V lost 3 bases and J 6 bases, leaving 16 bases between the germline ends.

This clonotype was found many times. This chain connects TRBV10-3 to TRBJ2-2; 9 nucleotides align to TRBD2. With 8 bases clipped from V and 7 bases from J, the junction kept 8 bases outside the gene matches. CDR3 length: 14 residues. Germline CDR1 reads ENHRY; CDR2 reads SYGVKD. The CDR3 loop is CAIAASGEHGELFF. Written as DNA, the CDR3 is TGTGCCATCGCGGCTAGCGGGGAGCACGGGGAGCTGTTTTTT.